Below are 22 T cell receptor beta chains sequenced from a single sample in a study of OX40 agonist ivuxolimab in advanced cancers. The method behind the library was the immunoSEQ multiplex PCR assay. Held by TCRdb, this immuneACCESS table contains in-frame sequences only and omits some clones. Under half of the omission traces to an unresolved V gene where checked; the cause of the rest is unknown. For this sample the table gives around 60,000 clones, of which 87% were detected only once. The ten largest make up around 16% of the sample. The sequenced sample was CD4+ or CD8+ T cells sorted from blood, obtained in a trial of the OX40 agonist ivuxolimab. These receptor sequences come from an adult with an advanced solid tumor such as melanoma, head and neck, liver or kidney cancer.

The chain carries TRBV7-9 and TRBJ1-2; D is perhaps TRBD1 (5 bases). Germline assignment: CDR1 SEHNR and CDR2 FQNEAQ (reference sequence). This CDR3 region has 14 residues. Trimming took off 3 bases at V and 2 bases at J, with 10 bases between the two ends. CDR3 nucleotide sequence: TGTGCCAGCAGCTTCCAGACAGAGAACTATGGCTACACCTTC. This translates into CASSFQTENYGYTF.

V is TRBV18 and J is TRBJ2-1; 11 positions agree with TRBD2. The CDR3 runs to 15 residues. V shed 4 bases and J 9 bases; nucleotides not matched to a gene: 8. The germline CDR1 and CDR2 sequences are KGHSH and LQKENI. The CDR3 nucleotides read TGTGCCAGCTCACGATTAGCGGGAGGGCCTCTTGAGCAGTTCTTC. Protein sequence: CASSRLAGGPLEQFF.

This chain uses TRBV7-3 with TRBJ1-1, with unresolved D. V lost 3 bases, J lost 7 bases, and 6 bases lay in between. There are 11 residues in the CDR3. Germline V gene sequence: CDR1 SGHTA, CDR2 FQGTGA. The CDR3 region has the DNA TGTGCCAGCAGCTTCTGGGGTGAAGCTTTCTTT. Protein: CASSFWGEAFF.

This sequence joins TRBV5-4 and TRBJ2-7; 13 nucleotides agree with TRBD2. The V and J ends lost 3 bases and 2 bases, in that order; junction bases with no gene match: 8. This CDR3 spans 17 amino acids. CDR1 and CDR2 (germline): SGHNT, YYREEE (reference sequence). CDR3 residues: CASSSSGLAGVPYEQYF. Here the CDR3 DNA reads TGTGCCAGCAGCTCCTCCGGACTAGCGGGAGTTCCCTACGAGCAGTACTTC.

The genes are TRBV28 and TRBJ2-2, with 8 bases matching TRBD1. This CDR3 has 15 amino acids. Germline loops: CDR1 MDHEN, CDR2 SYDVKM. V lost 7 bases and J lost 4; bases outside the gene matches: 8. CDR3 DNA sequence: TGTGCCAGCAAGACTGGTGGACAGGGCACCGGGGAGCTGTTTTTT. This codes for CASKTGGQGTGELFF.

V usage is TRBV4-1 and J usage is TRBJ2-3; 7 positions agree with TRBD2. The trim removed 0 bases at V and 2 bases at J, leaving 2 bases unmatched. The CDR3 is 15 residues long. Germline CDR1 MGHRA, CDR2 YSYEKL. The CDR3 loop is CASSQDGTNTDTQYF. CDR3 bases: TGCGCCAGCAGCCAAGATGGGACTAACACAGATACGCAGTATTTT.

The chain has TRBV18 and TRBJ1-5, with TRBD1 matching over 8 bases. The germline V gene has CDR1 KGHSH and CDR2 LQKENI. The CDR3 has 16 residues. J gave up 2 bases and V 4 bases, and 7 bases lay outside the gene matches. The CDR3 loop is CASSLGSGQGNQPQHF. The CDR3, as DNA: TGTGCCAGCTCACTGGGTTCGGGACAGGGCAATCAGCCCCAGCATTTT.

Here the CDR3 reads CASSLGIGAGAGNTIYF. The CDR3 DNA sequence: TGTGCCAGCAGCTTGGGGATTGGGGCAGGGGCTGGAAACACCATATATTTT. This chain uses TRBV5-4 with TRBJ1-3, with TRBD1 as a possible D gene (6 bases). With 0 bases removed from V and 2 bases from J, the gap between germline ends came to 15 bases. Germline loops: CDR1 SGHNT, CDR2 YYREEE (reference sequence). This CDR3 comprises 17 residues. The variable domain in full, completed from reference TRBV5-4 and TRBJ1-3, reads ETGVTQSPTHLIKTRGQQVTLRCSSQSGHNTVSWYQQALGQGPQFIFQYYREEENGRGNFPPRFSGLQFPNYSSELNVNALELDDSALYLCASSLGIGAGAGNTIYFGEGSWLTVV.

The count of this clone is one. This chain joins TRBV7-3 and TRBJ2-1; 10 nucleotides match TRBD1. Germline loops: CDR1 SGHTA, CDR2 FQGTGA. The CDR3 has 13 amino acids. After removal of 5 bases from V and 9 bases from J, the junction contained 4 bases not matched to a gene. The CDR3 region has the DNA TGTGCCAGCAGCGCTGGACAGGGGGGTGAGCAGTTCTTC. Translating it yields CASSAGQGGEQFF.

The rearrangement uses TRBV18 and TRBJ2-1; tentative D call: TRBD1 (6 bases). The V end was cut by 3 bases, the J end by 4 bases, with 10 bases between. Per germline, CDR1 KGHSH and CDR2 LQKENI. The CDR3 contains 14 residues. This CDR3 is CASSPSGVYNEQFF. The CDR3, as DNA: TGTGCCAGCTCACCGTCAGGGGTGTACAATGAGCAGTTCTTC.

This clone has just one count. The chain is built from TRBV6-6 and TRBJ1-2; 9 bases are shared with TRBD1. The CDR3 is made up of 15 amino acids. V was pared by 6 bases and J by 2 bases, with 7 bases of the junction left unmatched. The germline gives CDR1 MNHNY, CDR2 SVGAGI (reference sequence). The CDR3 sequence is CASSRFDRGNYGYTF. CDR3 DNA: TGTGCCAGCAGCCGATTCGACAGGGGGAACTATGGCTACACCTTC.

The rearrangement links TRBV28 to TRBJ1-1; D not certain. The CDR3 extends over 12 amino acids. CDR1 and CDR2 (germline): MDHEN, SYDVKM. Trimming shortened V by 2 bases and J by 5 bases, and 6 bases separated the two germline ends. CDR3 amino acids: CASSLGRTEAFF. The CDR3 bases are TGTGCCAGCAGTTTAGGCCGGACTGAAGCTTTCTTT. Drawing the rest from reference TRBV28 and TRBJ1-1, the complete variable domain is DVKVTQSSRYLVKRTGEKVFLECVQDMDHENMFWYRQDPGLGLRLIYFSYDVKMKEKGDIPEGYSVSREKKERFSLILESASTNQTSMYLCASSLGRTEAFFGQGTRLTVV.

The chain is built from TRBV30 and TRBJ2-7; perhaps TRBD2 as D (6 bases). Deletions cut 0 bases from V and 2 bases from J, with 17 bases between. Germline values: CDR1 GTSNPN, CDR2 SVGIG (reference sequence). The CDR3 has 16 residues. The CDR3 region is CAWSVLRGKRAYEQYF. CDR3 DNA: TGTGCCTGGAGTGTACTACGCGGGAAGAGGGCCTACGAGCAGTACTTC.

The rearrangement links TRBV6-6 to TRBJ2-4; D gene ambiguous. Trimming shortened V by 5 bases and J by 9 bases, and 11 bases separated the two germline ends. Germline values: CDR1 MNHNY, CDR2 SVGAGI (reference sequence). There are 12 residues in the CDR3. As DNA, the CDR3 is TGTGCCAGCAGTCATAAACGCGGCATTCAGTACTTC. The encoded protein is CASSHKRGIQYF.

This clone is a singleton in its sample. This chain joins TRBV10-1 and TRBJ2-1; D remains ambiguous. With 2 bases removed from V and 1 base from J, the gap between germline ends came to 6 bases. The CDR3 loop spans 14 amino acids. Germline V gene lookup returns CDR1 WNHNN and CDR2 SYGVQD (reference sequence). The CDR3: CASSEQLSYNEQFF. The CDR3 nucleotides are TGCGCCAGCAGTGAGCAATTGTCCTACAATGAGCAGTTCTTC.

This chain links TRBV7-9 with TRBJ2-5; the match to TRBD2 covers 14 bases. Unmatched junction bases numbered 4, after V lost 3 bases and J lost 4 bases. In germline, CDR1 is SEHNR, CDR2 FQNEAQ (reference sequence). The CDR3 sequence is 16 residues long. The CDR3, as DNA: TGTGCCAGCAGCTTGGGGACTAGCGGGGGACCAGAGACCCAGTACTTC. This sequence encodes CASSLGTSGGPETQYF.

The chain joins TRBV6-6 to TRBJ2-2, with 7 nucleotides matching TRBD1. Looked up from germline, CDR1 is MNHNY and CDR2 is SVGAGI (reference sequence). The CDR3 consists of 15 residues. The V gene end was trimmed by 6 bases and the J gene end by 0 bases; junction bases not matched to a gene: 4. The CDR3 DNA reads TGTGCCAGCAGCCCCGGGACAGCGAACACCGGGGAGCTGTTTTTT. Amino acid sequence: CASSPGTANTGELFF.

This clone is a singleton in its sample. V gene TRBV6-6 combines with J gene TRBJ1-4, with D unresolved. Deletions cut 5 bases from V and 0 bases from J, with 10 bases between. CDR1 and CDR2 (germline): MNHNY, SVGAGI (reference sequence). The length of the CDR3 is 15 residues. This CDR3 is CASSPPGATNEKLFF. DNA of the CDR3: TGTGCCAGCAGTCCACCAGGTGCAACTAATGAAAAACTGTTTTTT.

CDR3 sequence: CASSQGAGDAYEQYF. As DNA, the CDR3 is TGTGCCAGCAGCCAAGGAGCGGGAGACGCCTACGAGCAGTACTTC. This sequence joins TRBV4-2 and TRBJ2-5; 8 bases fit TRBD2. The DNA end favors TRBJ2-7, so the J call may be wrong. The CDR3 is made up of 15 amino acids. CDR1 and CDR2 from the germline V gene are LGHNA and YNFKEQ.

The rearrangement joins TRBV6-6 to TRBJ2-7; D may be TRBD1 or TRBD2 (5 bases each). Germline lookup yields CDR1 MNHNY and CDR2 SVGAGI (reference sequence). V gave up 2 bases and J gave up 7 bases, with 12 bases separating them. The CDR3 loop spans 13 amino acids. The CDR3 reads CASSYGTLREQYF. The CDR3 coding sequence is TGTGCCAGCAGTTACGGGACCCTGCGGGAGCAGTACTTC.

This clone was seen just once. V and J are TRBV11-2 and TRBJ2-7; D remains ambiguous. Per the germline V gene, CDR1 is SGHAT and CDR2 is FQNNGV. The V end was cut by 0 bases, the J end by 6 bases, with 12 bases between. The CDR3 consists of 14 residues. DNA for the CDR3: TGTGCCAGCAGCTTAGATTCGGGCTTCTCCGAGCAGTACTTC. It yields the protein CASSLDSGFSEQYF.

This clone has only a few counts. The chain combines TRBV30 with TRBJ1-6; D perhaps matches TRBD1 (5 bases). The CDR3 has 13 residues. V shed 4 bases and J shed 9 bases, with 13 bases lying between them. Germline CDR1 and CDR2: GTSNPN and SVGIG (reference sequence). CDR3 sequence reads: CAWTRQGFSPLHF. In DNA, the CDR3 is TGTGCCTGGACTAGGCAGGGTTTTTCACCCCTCCACTTT.